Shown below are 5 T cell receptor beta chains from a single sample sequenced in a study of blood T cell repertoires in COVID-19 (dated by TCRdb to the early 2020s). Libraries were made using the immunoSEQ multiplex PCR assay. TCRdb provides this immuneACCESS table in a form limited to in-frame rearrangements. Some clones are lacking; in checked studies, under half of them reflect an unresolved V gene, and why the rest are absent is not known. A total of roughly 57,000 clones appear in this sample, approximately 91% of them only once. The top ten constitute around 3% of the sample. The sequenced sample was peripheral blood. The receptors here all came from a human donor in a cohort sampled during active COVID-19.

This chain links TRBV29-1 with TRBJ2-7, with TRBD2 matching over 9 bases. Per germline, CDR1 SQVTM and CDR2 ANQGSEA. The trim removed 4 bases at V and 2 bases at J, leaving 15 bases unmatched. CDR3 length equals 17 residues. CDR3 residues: CSVVGFFTTSGTYEQYF. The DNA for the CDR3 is TGCAGCGTTGTTGGGTTCTTCACGACTAGCGGAACCTACGAGCAGTACTTC.

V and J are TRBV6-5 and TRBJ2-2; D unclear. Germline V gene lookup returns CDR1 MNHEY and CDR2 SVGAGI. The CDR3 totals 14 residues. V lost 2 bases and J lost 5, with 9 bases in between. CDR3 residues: CASSYVSRTGELFF. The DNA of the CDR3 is TGTGCCAGCAGTTACGTTAGTCGAACCGGGGAGCTGTTTTTT.

The CDR3 loop reads CASSSPGTGEETQYF. CDR3 coding DNA: TGCGCCAGCAGCTCTCCCGGGACAGGGGAAGAGACCCAGTACTTC. This chain joins TRBV5-1 and TRBJ2-5, with 10 bases matching TRBD1. Germline V gene lookup returns CDR1 SGHRS and CDR2 YFSETQ. V gave up 3 bases and J gave up 3 bases; unmatched junction bases: 5. CDR3 length equals 15 residues.

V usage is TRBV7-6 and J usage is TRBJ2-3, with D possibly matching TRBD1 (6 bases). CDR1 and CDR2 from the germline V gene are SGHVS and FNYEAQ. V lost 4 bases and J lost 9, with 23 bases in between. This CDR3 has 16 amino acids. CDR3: CASSSAADRLTLTQYF. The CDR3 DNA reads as TGTGCCAGCAGCTCTGCGGCTGACAGGTTGACACTCACGCAGTATTTT.

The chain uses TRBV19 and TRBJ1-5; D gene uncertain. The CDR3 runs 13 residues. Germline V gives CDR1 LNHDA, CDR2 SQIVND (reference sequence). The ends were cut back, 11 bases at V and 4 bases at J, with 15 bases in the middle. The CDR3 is CAGGGTDNQPQHF. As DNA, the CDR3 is TGTGCCGGAGGAGGCACCGATAATCAGCCCCAGCATTTT. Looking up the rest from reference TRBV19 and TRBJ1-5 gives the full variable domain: DGGITQSPKYLFRKEGQNVTLSCEQNLNHDAMYWYRQDPGQGLRLIYYSQIVNDFQKGDIAEGYSVSREKKESFPLTVTSAQKNPTAFYLCAGGGTDNQPQHFGDGTRLSIL.